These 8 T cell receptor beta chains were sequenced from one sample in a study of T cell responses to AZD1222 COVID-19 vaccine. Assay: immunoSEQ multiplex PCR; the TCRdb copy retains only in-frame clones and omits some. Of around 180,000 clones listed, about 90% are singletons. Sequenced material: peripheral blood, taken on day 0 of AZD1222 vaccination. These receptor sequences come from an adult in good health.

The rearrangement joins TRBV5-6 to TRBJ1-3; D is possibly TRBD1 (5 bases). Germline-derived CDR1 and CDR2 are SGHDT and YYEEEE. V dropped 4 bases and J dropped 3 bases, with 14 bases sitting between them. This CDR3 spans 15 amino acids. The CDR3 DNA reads TGTGCCAGCAGCGACGGGACCTTCGATGGAAACACCATATATTTT. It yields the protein CASSDGTFDGNTIYF.

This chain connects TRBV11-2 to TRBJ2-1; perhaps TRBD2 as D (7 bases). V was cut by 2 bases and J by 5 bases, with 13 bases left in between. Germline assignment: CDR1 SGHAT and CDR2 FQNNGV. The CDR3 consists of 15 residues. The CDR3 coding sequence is TGTGCCAGCAGCTTAAACAGGGAGGGGCACAATGAGCAGTTCTTC. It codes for CASSLNREGHNEQFF.

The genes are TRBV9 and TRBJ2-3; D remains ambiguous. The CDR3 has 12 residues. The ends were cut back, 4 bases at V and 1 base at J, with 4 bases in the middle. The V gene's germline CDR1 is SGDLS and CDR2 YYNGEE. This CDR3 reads CASSTRTDTQYF. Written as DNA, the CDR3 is TGTGCCAGCAGCACCCGCACAGATACGCAGTATTTT.

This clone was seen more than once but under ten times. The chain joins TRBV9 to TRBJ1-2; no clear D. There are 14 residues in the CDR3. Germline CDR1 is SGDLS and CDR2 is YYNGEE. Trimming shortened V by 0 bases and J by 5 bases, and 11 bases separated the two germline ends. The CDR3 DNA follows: TGTGCCAGCAGCGTAGGGCCAAGTGGGTATGGCTACACCTTC. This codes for CASSVGPSGYGYTF. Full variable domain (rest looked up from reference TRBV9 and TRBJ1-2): DSGVTQTPKHLITATGQRVTLRCSPRSGDLSVYWYQQSLDQGLQFLIQYYNGEERAKGNILERFSAQQFPDLHSELNLSSLELGDSALYFCASSVGPSGYGYTFGSGTRLTVV.

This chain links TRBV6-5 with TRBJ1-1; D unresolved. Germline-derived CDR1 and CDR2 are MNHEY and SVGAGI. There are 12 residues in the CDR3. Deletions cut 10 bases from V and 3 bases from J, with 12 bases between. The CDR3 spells CATHPSDTEAFF. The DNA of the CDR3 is TGTGCCACCCACCCCAGCGACACTGAAGCTTTCTTT.

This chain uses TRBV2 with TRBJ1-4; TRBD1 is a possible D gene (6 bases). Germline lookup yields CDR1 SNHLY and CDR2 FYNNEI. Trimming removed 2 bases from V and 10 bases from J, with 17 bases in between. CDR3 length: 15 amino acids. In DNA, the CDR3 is TGTGCCAGCAGTGAAAATTCACAGGGTTCGGGAAAACTGTTTTTT. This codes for CASSENSQGSGKLFF. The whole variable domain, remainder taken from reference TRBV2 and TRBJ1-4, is EPEVTQTPSHQVTQMGQEVILRCVPISNHLYFYWYRQILGQKVEFLVSFYNNEISEKSEIFDDQFSVERPDGSNFTLKIRSTKLEDSAMYFCASSENSQGSGKLFFGSGTQLSVL.

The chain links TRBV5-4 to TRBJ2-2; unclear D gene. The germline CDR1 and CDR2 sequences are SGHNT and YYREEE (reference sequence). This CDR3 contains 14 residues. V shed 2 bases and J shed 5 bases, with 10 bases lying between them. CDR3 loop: CASSFSALTGELFF. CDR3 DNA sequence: TGTGCCAGCAGCTTCTCCGCTTTGACCGGGGAGCTGTTTTTT. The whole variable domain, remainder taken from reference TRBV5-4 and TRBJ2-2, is ETGVTQSPTHLIKTRGQQVTLRCSSQSGHNTVSWYQQALGQGPQFIFQYYREEENGRGNFPPRFSGLQFPNYSSELNVNALELDDSALYLCASSFSALTGELFFGEGSRLTVL.

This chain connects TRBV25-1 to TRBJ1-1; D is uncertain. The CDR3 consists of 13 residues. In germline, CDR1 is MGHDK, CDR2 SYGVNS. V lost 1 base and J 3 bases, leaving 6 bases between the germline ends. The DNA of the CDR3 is TGTGCCAGCAGTGAATTGCGATACACTGAAGCTTTCTTT. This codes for CASSELRYTEAFF.